Listed below are T cell receptor beta chains from one sample, sequenced in a study of CD8 T cells in ankylosing spondylitis. TCRdb re-derived calls from the 5' RACE reads in MiXCR, one entry per CDR3 protein. The top ten clones hold approximately 3.5% of a sample with about 500,000 distinct CDR3 sequences, approximately 5% of them seen once. Sequencing input: blood, either unsorted or a sorted T cell fraction (not recorded which). The origin of the receptors is a male donor with ankylosing spondylitis. Each CDR3 is given with its conserved first and last residue. Each record gives: clone size, J gene, D gene, V gene, CDR3 DNA, CDR3 protein. The D gene is left open where the match is weak. Some rows mark clone size as missing; the rest say once, few, many or name a class of expanded clone.

clone size: -
J gene: TRBJ1-1
D gene: -
V gene: TRBV2
CDR3 DNA: TGTGCCAGCAGTTGGGCCCTGGTCACTGAAGCTTTCTTT
CDR3 protein: CASSWALVTEAFF

clone size: many
J gene: TRBJ1-1
D gene: -
V gene: TRBV20-1
CDR3 DNA: TGCAGTGCAGCAGGGATGAACACTGAAGCTTTCTTT
CDR3 protein: CSAAGMNTEAFF

clone size: -
J gene: TRBJ2-7
D gene: -
V gene: TRBV21-1
CDR3 DNA: TGTGCCAGCGAGACTAGCGGGGGGACCAGCTACTCCTACGAGCAGTACTTC
CDR3 protein: CASETSGGTSYSYEQYF

clone size: many
J gene: TRBJ2-5
D gene: TRBD1
V gene: TRBV4-2
CDR3 DNA: TGTGCCAGCAGCCAACAGGGGGCCAAAGGAGAGACCCAGTACTTC
CDR3 protein: CASSQQGAKGETQYF

clone size: many
J gene: TRBJ2-3
D gene: -
V gene: TRBV7-2
CDR3 DNA: TGTGCCAGCAGCCTCCTCGGGCAGAGCACAGATACGCAGTATTTT
CDR3 protein: CASSLLGQSTDTQYF

clone size: many
J gene: TRBJ1-2
D gene: -
V gene: TRBV20-1
CDR3 DNA: TGCAGTGCTAGAGATCTAGGGTATGGCTACACCTTC
CDR3 protein: CSARDLGYGYTF

clone size: many
J gene: TRBJ1-4
D gene: TRBD1
V gene: TRBV29-1
CDR3 DNA: TGCAGCGTCAGGGACAGGAATGAAAAACTGTTTTTT
CDR3 protein: CSVRDRNEKLFF

clone size: many
J gene: TRBJ2-5
D gene: TRBD2
V gene: TRBV7-8
CDR3 DNA: TGTGCCAGCAGCTTCACTAGCGAAATTGTGGAGACCCAGTACTTC
CDR3 protein: CASSFTSEIVETQYF

clone size: many
J gene: TRBJ2-1
D gene: TRBD2
V gene: TRBV4-2
CDR3 DNA: TGTGCCAGCAGCGCGGGACTAGTGGATGAGCAGTTCTTC
CDR3 protein: CASSAGLVDEQFF

clone size: many
J gene: TRBJ1-1
D gene: -
V gene: TRBV7-6
CDR3 DNA: TGTGCCAGCAGCTTAGCCCCGCCTCTAGACGTGGCTAATGAAGCTTTCTTT
CDR3 protein: CASSLAPPLDVANEAFF

clone size: many
J gene: TRBJ2-7
D gene: -
V gene: TRBV10-3
CDR3 DNA: TGTGCCATCATGGACGGTGACTCCTACGAGCAGTACTTC
CDR3 protein: CAIMDGDSYEQYF

clone size: many
J gene: TRBJ2-1
D gene: TRBD2
V gene: TRBV7-9
CDR3 DNA: TGTGCCAGCAGCCCCCCCGGACTAGCGGGAGCGACTGAGCAGTTCTTC
CDR3 protein: CASSPPGLAGATEQFF

clone size: few
J gene: TRBJ1-2
D gene: -
V gene: TRBV4-3
CDR3 DNA: TGCGCCAGCAGCCGCCTAGGGGGGGCCCTTGAAGGCTACACCTTC
CDR3 protein: CASSRLGGALEGYTF

clone size: many
J gene: TRBJ1-5
D gene: -
V gene: TRBV20-1
CDR3 DNA: TGCAGTGCCCCCCCAGGCCAGACCCCTGGACAGCCCCAGCATTTT
CDR3 protein: CSAPPGQTPGQPQHF

clone size: many
J gene: TRBJ2-3
D gene: -
V gene: TRBV9
CDR3 DNA: TGTGCCAGCAGCGTACAGGGGTTCACAGATACGCAGTATTTT
CDR3 protein: CASSVQGFTDTQYF

clone size: many
J gene: TRBJ1-1
D gene: -
V gene: TRBV20-1
CDR3 DNA: TGCAGTGCTCGCTGGGGTTGGAACACTGAAGCTTTCTTT
CDR3 protein: CSARWGWNTEAFF

clone size: many
J gene: TRBJ2-7
D gene: -
V gene: TRBV12-3/TRBV12-4
CDR3 DNA: TGTGCCAGCAGTTTTCGGCAGCTGCGAACCTACGAGCAGTACTTC
CDR3 protein: CASSFRQLRTYEQYF

clone size: many
J gene: TRBJ2-1
D gene: -
V gene: TRBV6-2/TRBV6-3
CDR3 DNA: TGTGCCAGCAGTTACTCCCGGGGGCTCTCCTACAATGAGCAGTTCTTC
CDR3 protein: CASSYSRGLSYNEQFF

clone size: many
J gene: TRBJ1-1
D gene: TRBD1
V gene: TRBV5-1
CDR3 DNA: TGCGCCAGCAGCTTGGGGACAGGGGGGTTTTCTGCTGAAGCTTTCTTT
CDR3 protein: CASSLGTGGFSAEAFF

clone size: -
J gene: TRBJ1-6
D gene: -
V gene: TRBV10-3
CDR3 DNA: TGTGCCATCAGTGATGTCGGGCGGTATTCACCCCTCCACTTT
CDR3 protein: CAISDVGRYSPLHF

clone size: many
J gene: TRBJ2-7
D gene: -
V gene: TRBV21-1
CDR3 DNA: TGTGCCAGCAGCAAAGCAACAGGTTACTACGAGCAGTACTTC
CDR3 protein: CASSKATGYYEQYF

clone size: many
J gene: TRBJ1-5
D gene: TRBD1
V gene: TRBV10-3
CDR3 DNA: TGTGCCATCAGTGATCCCGGGACAGAGATTTTTTCTCCCAATCAGCCCCAGCATTTT
CDR3 protein: CAISDPGTEIFSPNQPQHF

clone size: many
J gene: TRBJ1-2
D gene: TRBD1
V gene: TRBV7-9
CDR3 DNA: TGTGCCAGCAGCACCCGGGACAGCTATGGCTACACCTTC
CDR3 protein: CASSTRDSYGYTF

clone size: many
J gene: TRBJ1-1
D gene: -
V gene: TRBV29-1
CDR3 DNA: TGCAGCGTATCCAATAGGGCGTACACTGAAGCTTTCTTT
CDR3 protein: CSVSNRAYTEAFF

clone size: many
J gene: TRBJ2-1
D gene: -
V gene: TRBV7-8
CDR3 DNA: TGTGCCAGCAGCTTAGTCCGTGGTAGCGACAATGAGCAGTTCTTC
CDR3 protein: CASSLVRGSDNEQFF

clone size: many
J gene: TRBJ2-3
D gene: -
V gene: TRBV18
CDR3 DNA: TGTGCCAGCTCACTAGAAACAGATACGCAGTATTTT
CDR3 protein: CASSLETDTQYF

clone size: -
J gene: TRBJ1-1
D gene: TRBD1
V gene: TRBV28
CDR3 DNA: TGTGCCAGCAGTTTAAGCGACAGGGCGAACACTGAAGCTTTCTTT
CDR3 protein: CASSLSDRANTEAFF

clone size: few
J gene: TRBJ2-1
D gene: -
V gene: TRBV20-1
CDR3 DNA: TGCAGTGCTGGAACCGGGACAAAAGACAATGAGCAGTTCTTC
CDR3 protein: CSAGTGTKDNEQFF

clone size: -
J gene: TRBJ2-4
D gene: -
V gene: TRBV4-1
CDR3 DNA: TGCGCCAGCAGCCAAGATGCTCGAGCCAAAAACATTCAGTACTTC
CDR3 protein: CASSQDARAKNIQYF

clone size: many
J gene: TRBJ1-1
D gene: -
V gene: TRBV9
CDR3 DNA: TGTGCCAGCAGCGACGAAGGAGGACCCAACCTCAACACTGAAGCTTTCTTT
CDR3 protein: CASSDEGGPNLNTEAFF

clone size: many
J gene: TRBJ1-2
D gene: -
V gene: TRBV10-3
CDR3 DNA: TGTGCCATCAGTGTGGAACCATATGGCTACACCTTC
CDR3 protein: CAISVEPYGYTF

clone size: many
J gene: TRBJ2-7
D gene: TRBD1
V gene: TRBV5-6
CDR3 DNA: TGTGCCAGCAGGTTGACAGGGGGCAATGTTTACGAGCAGTACTTC
CDR3 protein: CASRLTGGNVYEQYF

clone size: many
J gene: TRBJ1-2
D gene: TRBD1
V gene: TRBV6-2/TRBV6-3
CDR3 DNA: TGTGCCAGCCGACCGGGACAGGGGGCCGGTGGCTATGGCTACACCTTC
CDR3 protein: CASRPGQGAGGYGYTF

clone size: many
J gene: TRBJ2-3
D gene: TRBD2
V gene: TRBV6-5
CDR3 DNA: TGTGCCAGCAGTTTTACCCACACCCCTAGCGGGAGGGCCGTGGATACGCAGTATTTT
CDR3 protein: CASSFTHTPSGRAVDTQYF

clone size: many
J gene: TRBJ2-1
D gene: TRBD1
V gene: TRBV12-3/TRBV12-4
CDR3 DNA: TGTGCCAGCAGCCCAGGCGGACAGGGGGCTTTGGAGCAGTTCTTC
CDR3 protein: CASSPGGQGALEQFF

clone size: many
J gene: TRBJ2-5
D gene: -
V gene: TRBV6-1
CDR3 DNA: TGTGCCAGCACTCAAGTCTGGGGAGAGACCCAGTACTTC
CDR3 protein: CASTQVWGETQYF

clone size: many
J gene: TRBJ2-1
D gene: TRBD1
V gene: TRBV5-6
CDR3 DNA: TGTGCCAGCAGCTTAGACAGGGGCTGGTCCTACAATGAGCAGTTCTTC
CDR3 protein: CASSLDRGWSYNEQFF

clone size: many
J gene: TRBJ2-5
D gene: TRBD1
V gene: TRBV20-1
CDR3 DNA: TGCAGCAGACAGGGCCAAGAAGAGACCCAGTACTTC
CDR3 protein: CSRQGQEETQYF

clone size: many
J gene: TRBJ2-3
D gene: -
V gene: TRBV7-2
CDR3 DNA: TGTGCCAGCAGCCCAGACCTGGGGGGAAGCACAGATACGCAGTATTTT
CDR3 protein: CASSPDLGGSTDTQYF

clone size: few
J gene: TRBJ2-3
D gene: -
V gene: TRBV5-1
CDR3 DNA: TGCGCCAGCAGCTTGGGGGCTGGAGGGGGCGCGAGCTCAGATACGCAGTATTTT
CDR3 protein: CASSLGAGGGASSDTQYF

clone size: many
J gene: TRBJ2-5
D gene: TRBD2
V gene: TRBV20-1
CDR3 DNA: TGCAGTGCTAGAGGGTTAGGCCACCGGGGGGGGACCCAGTACTTC
CDR3 protein: CSARGLGHRGGTQYF

clone size: many
J gene: TRBJ2-7
D gene: TRBD1
V gene: TRBV7-9
CDR3 DNA: TGTGCCAGCAGCTTAGGCGGACAGGCTGACTACGAGCAGTACTTC
CDR3 protein: CASSLGGQADYEQYF

clone size: many
J gene: TRBJ2-6
D gene: -
V gene: TRBV20-1
CDR3 DNA: TGCAGTGCTAGTTTCAACTCTGGGGCCAACGTCCTGACTTTC
CDR3 protein: CSASFNSGANVLTF

clone size: many
J gene: TRBJ1-2
D gene: -
V gene: TRBV28
CDR3 DNA: TGTGCCAGCAGTTTATTGGAGTGGGTTAGGGGCTACACCTTC
CDR3 protein: CASSLLEWVRGYTF

clone size: many
J gene: TRBJ2-7
D gene: TRBD1
V gene: TRBV18
CDR3 DNA: TGTGCCAGCTCACCAGACGGGACAGGGGCCTACGAGCAGTACTTC
CDR3 protein: CASSPDGTGAYEQYF

clone size: many
J gene: TRBJ2-3
D gene: -
V gene: TRBV6-2/TRBV6-3
CDR3 DNA: TGTGCCAGCAGTTACGACCTGTCTAGCACAGATACGCAGTATTTT
CDR3 protein: CASSYDLSSTDTQYF

clone size: few
J gene: TRBJ2-1
D gene: -
V gene: TRBV7-8
CDR3 DNA: TGTGCCAGCAGCTTAGACCCCTTAGGGGACTACAATGAGCAGTTCTTC
CDR3 protein: CASSLDPLGDYNEQFF

clone size: many
J gene: TRBJ2-5
D gene: TRBD2
V gene: TRBV10-3
CDR3 DNA: TGTGCCATCAGTGAGTCTGGAGCTAGCGGGAGATTCTACCAAGAGACCCAGTACTTC
CDR3 protein: CAISESGASGRFYQETQYF